Detailed here is one TCR beta chain. This record belongs to a study of technical replicates of blood from several donors. The germline V gene encodes CDR1 SGHNT and CDR2 YYREEE (reference sequence). The V gene end was trimmed by 2 bases and the J gene end by 2 bases; junction bases not matched to a gene: 4. The CDR3 is made up of 17 amino acids. TCRdb's table, derived via immunoSEQ multiplex PCR, lists solely in-frame clones and lacks some. Of more than 55,000 clones in the sample, about 90% were seen once. Sequencing was performed on T cells isolated from PBMCs. The chain links TRBV5-4 to TRBJ2-2; TRBD2 aligns across 12 bases. This sequence originates from a human donor in good health. The CDR3 DNA reads TGTGCCAGCAGCTTTCGACTAGCGGGAGTCAACACCGGGGAGCTGTTTTTT. Amino acid sequence: CASSFRLAGVNTGELFF.